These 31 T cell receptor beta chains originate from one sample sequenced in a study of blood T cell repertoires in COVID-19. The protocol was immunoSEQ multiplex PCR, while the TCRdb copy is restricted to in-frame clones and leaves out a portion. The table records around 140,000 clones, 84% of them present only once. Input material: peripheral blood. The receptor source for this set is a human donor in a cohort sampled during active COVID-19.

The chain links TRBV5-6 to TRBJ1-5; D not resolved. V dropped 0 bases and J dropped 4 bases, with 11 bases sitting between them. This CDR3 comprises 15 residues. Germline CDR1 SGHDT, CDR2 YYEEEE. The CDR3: CASSLAGTDNQPQHF. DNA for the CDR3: TGTGCCAGCAGCTTGGCCGGCACAGATAATCAGCCCCAGCATTTT.

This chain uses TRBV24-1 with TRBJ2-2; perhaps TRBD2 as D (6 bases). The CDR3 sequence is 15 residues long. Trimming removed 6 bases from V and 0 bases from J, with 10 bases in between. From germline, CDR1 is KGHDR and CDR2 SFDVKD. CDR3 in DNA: TGTGCCACCAGTAAGGGAGGTGCGAACACCGGGGAGCTGTTTTTT. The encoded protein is CATSKGGANTGELFF.

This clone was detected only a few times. The CDR3 nucleotides read TGTGCCAGCAGCCCCACTAGCGGGAGTCAGGCCGGGGAGCTGTTTTTT. Translation: CASSPTSGSQAGELFF. The rearrangement uses TRBV4-2 and TRBJ2-2; 11 bases line up with TRBD2. The J segment lost 6 bases and the V segment lost 4 bases, leaving 7 bases of the junction unmatched. From germline, CDR1 is LGHNA and CDR2 YNFKEQ. This CDR3 is built from 16 residues.

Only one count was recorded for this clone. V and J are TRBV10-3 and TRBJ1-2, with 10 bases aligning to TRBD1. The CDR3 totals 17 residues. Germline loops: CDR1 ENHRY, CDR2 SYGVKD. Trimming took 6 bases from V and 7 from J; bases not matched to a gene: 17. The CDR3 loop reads CAIRPALLRQGASGYTF. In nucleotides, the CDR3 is TGTGCCATCAGACCCGCCCTTCTAAGACAGGGGGCGAGTGGCTACACCTTC.

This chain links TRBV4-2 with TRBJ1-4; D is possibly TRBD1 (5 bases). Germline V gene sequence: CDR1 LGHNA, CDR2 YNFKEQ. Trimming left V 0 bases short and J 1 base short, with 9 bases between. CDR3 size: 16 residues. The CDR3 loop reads CASSQEGQGTNEKLFF. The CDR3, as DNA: TGTGCCAGCAGCCAAGAGGGGCAGGGAACTAATGAAAAACTGTTTTTT.

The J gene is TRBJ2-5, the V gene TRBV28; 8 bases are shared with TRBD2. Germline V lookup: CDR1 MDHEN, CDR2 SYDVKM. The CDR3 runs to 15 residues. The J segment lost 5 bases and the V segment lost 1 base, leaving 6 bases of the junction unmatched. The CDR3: CASSLLRGGRETQYF. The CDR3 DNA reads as TGTGCCAGCAGTTTATTACGGGGGGGCCGGGAGACCCAGTACTTC.

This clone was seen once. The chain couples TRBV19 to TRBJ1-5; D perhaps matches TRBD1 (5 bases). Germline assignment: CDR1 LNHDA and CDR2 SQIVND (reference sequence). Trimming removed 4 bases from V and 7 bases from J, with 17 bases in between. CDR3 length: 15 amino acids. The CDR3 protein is CASSTIDQGVQPQHF. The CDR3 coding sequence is TGTGCCAGTAGTACAATCGACCAGGGTGTCCAGCCCCAGCATTTT.

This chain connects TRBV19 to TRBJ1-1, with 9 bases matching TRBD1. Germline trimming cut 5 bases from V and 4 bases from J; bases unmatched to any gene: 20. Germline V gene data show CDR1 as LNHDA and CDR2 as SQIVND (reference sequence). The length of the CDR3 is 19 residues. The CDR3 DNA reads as TGTGCCAGTAGTCCAACCTACCGACAGGGGTGGGGACAGGGCACTGAAGCTTTCTTT. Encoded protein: CASSPTYRQGWGQGTEAFF.

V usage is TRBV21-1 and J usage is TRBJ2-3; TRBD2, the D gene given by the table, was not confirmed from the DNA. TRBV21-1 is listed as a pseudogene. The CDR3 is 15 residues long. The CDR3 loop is CASSRGREWADTQYF. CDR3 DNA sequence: TGTGCCAGCAGCAGGGGGCGGGAGTGGGCAGATACGCAGTATTTT.

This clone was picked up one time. The DNA of the CDR3 is TGTGCCAGCGGGCCAGGGGGTAATTCACCCCTCCACTTT. The encoded protein is CASGPGGNSPLHF. The V gene is TRBV2, the J gene TRBJ1-6; 7 positions agree with TRBD1. CDR3 length equals 13 residues. Germline loops: CDR1 SNHLY, CDR2 FYNNEI. V was pared by 8 bases and J by 6 bases, with 4 bases of the junction left unmatched.

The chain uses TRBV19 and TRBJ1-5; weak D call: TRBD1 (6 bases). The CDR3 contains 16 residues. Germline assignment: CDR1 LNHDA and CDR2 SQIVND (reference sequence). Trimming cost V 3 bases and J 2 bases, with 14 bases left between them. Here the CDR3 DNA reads TGTGCCAGTAGTATGCAACAGGGCGGCGGCAATCAGCCCCAGCATTTT. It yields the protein CASSMQQGGGNQPQHF.

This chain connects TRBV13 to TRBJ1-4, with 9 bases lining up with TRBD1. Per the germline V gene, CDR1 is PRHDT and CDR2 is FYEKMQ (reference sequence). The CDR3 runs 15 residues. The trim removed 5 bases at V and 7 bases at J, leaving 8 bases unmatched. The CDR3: CASSAKTGGGEKLFF. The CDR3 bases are TGTGCCAGCAGCGCAAAGACAGGGGGAGGTGAAAAACTGTTTTTT.

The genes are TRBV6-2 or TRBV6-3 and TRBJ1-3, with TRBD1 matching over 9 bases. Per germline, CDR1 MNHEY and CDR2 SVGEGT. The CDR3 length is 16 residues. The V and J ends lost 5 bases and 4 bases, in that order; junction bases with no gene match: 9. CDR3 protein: CASSDPGQGAGNTIYF. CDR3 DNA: TGTGCCAGCAGTGATCCGGGACAGGGCGCCGGAAACACCATATATTTT.

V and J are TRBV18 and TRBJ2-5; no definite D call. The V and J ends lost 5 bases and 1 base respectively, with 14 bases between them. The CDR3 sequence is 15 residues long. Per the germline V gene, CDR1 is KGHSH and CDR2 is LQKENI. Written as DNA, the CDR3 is TGTGCCAGCTCATCTAATTCCGAGGCCCAAGAGACCCAGTACTTC. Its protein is CASSSNSEAQETQYF.

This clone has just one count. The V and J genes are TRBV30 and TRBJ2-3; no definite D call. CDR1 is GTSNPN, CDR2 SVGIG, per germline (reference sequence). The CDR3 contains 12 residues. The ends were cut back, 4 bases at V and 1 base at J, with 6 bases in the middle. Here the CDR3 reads CAWNSGTDTQYF. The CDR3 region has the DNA TGTGCCTGGAACTCCGGCACAGATACGCAGTATTTT.

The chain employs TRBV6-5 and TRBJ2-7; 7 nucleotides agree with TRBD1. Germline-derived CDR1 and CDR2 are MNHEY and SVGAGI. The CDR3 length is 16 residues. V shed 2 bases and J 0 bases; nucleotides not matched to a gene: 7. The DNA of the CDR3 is TGTGCCAGCAGTTACGGTATAGGGACAGCCTCCTACGAGCAGTACTTC. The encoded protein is CASSYGIGTASYEQYF.

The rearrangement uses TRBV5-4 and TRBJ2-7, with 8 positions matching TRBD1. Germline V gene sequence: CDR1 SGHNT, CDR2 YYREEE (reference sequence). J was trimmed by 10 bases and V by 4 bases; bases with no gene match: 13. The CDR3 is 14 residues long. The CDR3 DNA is TGTGCCAGCAGCCGCTGGGACAGGATAACCGACCAGTACGTC. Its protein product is CASSRWDRITDQYV.

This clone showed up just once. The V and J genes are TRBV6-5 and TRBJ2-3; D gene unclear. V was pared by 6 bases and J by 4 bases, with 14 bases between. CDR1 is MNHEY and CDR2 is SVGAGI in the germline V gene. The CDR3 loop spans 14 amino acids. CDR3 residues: CASRKVSLSDTQYF. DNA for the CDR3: TGTGCCAGCAGGAAAGTAAGCCTCTCAGATACGCAGTATTTT.

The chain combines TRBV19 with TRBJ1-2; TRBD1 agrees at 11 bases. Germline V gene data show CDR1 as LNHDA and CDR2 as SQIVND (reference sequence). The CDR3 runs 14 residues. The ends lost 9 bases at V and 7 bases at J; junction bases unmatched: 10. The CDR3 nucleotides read TGTGCCAGAGACCTTCGGACAGGGGGCTTTGGCTACACCTTC. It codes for CARDLRTGGFGYTF.

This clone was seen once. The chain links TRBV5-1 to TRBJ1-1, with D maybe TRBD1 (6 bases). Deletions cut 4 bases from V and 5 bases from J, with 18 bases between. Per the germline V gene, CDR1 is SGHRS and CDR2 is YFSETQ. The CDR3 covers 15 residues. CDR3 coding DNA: TGCGCCAGCAGCGAGACAGGCGCCCTGGGTACTGAAGCTTTCTTT. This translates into CASSETGALGTEAFF.

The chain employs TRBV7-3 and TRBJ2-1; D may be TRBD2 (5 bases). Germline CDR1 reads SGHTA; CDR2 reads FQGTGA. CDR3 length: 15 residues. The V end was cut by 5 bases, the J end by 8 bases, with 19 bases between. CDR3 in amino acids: CASSLGRGSFHEQFF. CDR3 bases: TGTGCCAGCAGCCTCGGTCGGGGTAGCTTCCATGAGCAGTTCTTC.

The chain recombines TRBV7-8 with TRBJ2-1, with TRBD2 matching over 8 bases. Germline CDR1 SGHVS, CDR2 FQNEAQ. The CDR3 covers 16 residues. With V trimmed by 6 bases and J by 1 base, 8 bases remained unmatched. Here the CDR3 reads CASRLVSGSSYNEQFF. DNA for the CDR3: TGTGCCAGCAGGCTTGTAAGCGGGAGTTCCTACAATGAGCAGTTCTTC.

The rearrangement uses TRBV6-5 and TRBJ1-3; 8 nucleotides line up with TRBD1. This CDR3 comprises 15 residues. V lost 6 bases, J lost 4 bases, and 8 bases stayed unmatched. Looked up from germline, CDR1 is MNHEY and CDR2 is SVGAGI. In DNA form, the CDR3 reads TGTGCCAGCAGACCCCAGGGGGCAAGAGGAAACACCATATATTTT. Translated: CASRPQGARGNTIYF.

The CDR3 is CASTSGGNRGLYTF. In DNA form, the CDR3 reads TGTGCCAGCACCTCAGGGGGCAACAGGGGCCTCTACACCTTC. The V gene is TRBV7-8, the J gene TRBJ1-2; 8 positions match TRBD1. J was trimmed by 10 bases and V by 7 bases; bases with no gene match: 14. Germline CDR1 and CDR2: SGHVS and FQNEAQ. The CDR3 has 14 amino acids.

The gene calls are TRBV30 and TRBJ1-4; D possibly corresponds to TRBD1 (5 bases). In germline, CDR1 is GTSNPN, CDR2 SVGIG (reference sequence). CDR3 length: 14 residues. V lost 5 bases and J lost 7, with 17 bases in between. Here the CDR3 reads CAWGRDAGGEKLFF. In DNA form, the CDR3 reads TGTGCCTGGGGCCGGGACGCGGGGGGTGAAAAACTGTTTTTT.

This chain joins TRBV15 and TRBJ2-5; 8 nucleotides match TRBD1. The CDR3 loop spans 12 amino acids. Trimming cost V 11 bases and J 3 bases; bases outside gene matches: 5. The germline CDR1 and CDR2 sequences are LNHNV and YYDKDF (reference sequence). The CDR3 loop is CALGTGEETQYF. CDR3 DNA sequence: TGTGCCTTGGGGACAGGAGAAGAGACCCAGTACTTC.

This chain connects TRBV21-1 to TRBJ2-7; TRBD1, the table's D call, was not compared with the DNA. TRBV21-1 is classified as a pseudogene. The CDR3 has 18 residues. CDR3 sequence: CASSKPRGSTTSSYEQYV. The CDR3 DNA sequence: TGTGCCAGCAGCAAACCCAGGGGCTCAACTACCTCTTCCTACGAGCAGTACGTC.

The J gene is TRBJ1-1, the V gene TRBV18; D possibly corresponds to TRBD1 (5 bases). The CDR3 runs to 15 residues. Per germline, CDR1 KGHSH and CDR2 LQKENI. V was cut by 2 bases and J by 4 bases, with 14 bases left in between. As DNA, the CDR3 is TGTGCCAGCTCACCATCGGTCCTAAGGGGCACTGAAGCTTTCTTT. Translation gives CASSPSVLRGTEAFF.

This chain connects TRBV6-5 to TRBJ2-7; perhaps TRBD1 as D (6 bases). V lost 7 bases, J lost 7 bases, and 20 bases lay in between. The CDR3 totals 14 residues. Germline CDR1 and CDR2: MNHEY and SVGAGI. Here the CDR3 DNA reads TGTGCCAGCACCCCGGACAGAGCTACGAATGAGCAGTACTTC. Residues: CASTPDRATNEQYF.

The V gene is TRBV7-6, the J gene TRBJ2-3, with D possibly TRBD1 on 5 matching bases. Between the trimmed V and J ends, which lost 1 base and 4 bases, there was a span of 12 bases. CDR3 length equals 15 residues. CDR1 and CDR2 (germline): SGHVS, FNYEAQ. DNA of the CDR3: TGTGCCAGCAGCTTAGGAACAGGACGGGCAGATACGCAGTATTTT. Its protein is CASSLGTGRADTQYF.

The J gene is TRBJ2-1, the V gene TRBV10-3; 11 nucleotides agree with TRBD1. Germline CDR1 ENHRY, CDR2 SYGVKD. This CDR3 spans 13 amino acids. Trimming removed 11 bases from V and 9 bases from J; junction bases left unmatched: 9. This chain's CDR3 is CASEDRGLSEQFF. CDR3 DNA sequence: TGTGCCTCCGAGGACAGGGGGCTTAGTGAGCAGTTCTTC.